This passage covers 30 T cell receptor beta chains from one sample sequenced in a study of Tregs in tolerant kidney transplant recipients. Assay: immunoSEQ multiplex PCR; the TCRdb copy retains only in-frame clones and omits some. The sample has more than 95,000 clones; approximately 90% are singletons. Sequencing was carried out using CD4+ T cells from blood. These receptors all stem from a human donor in good health.

The chain links TRBV15 to TRBJ2-7; the match to TRBD2 covers 9 bases. Germline assignment: CDR1 LNHNV and CDR2 YYDKDF (reference sequence). The ends lost 6 bases at V and 4 bases at J; junction bases unmatched: 7. The CDR3 is made up of 14 amino acids. DNA for the CDR3: TGTGCCACCAGACTGGCGGGAGGGAAGTACGAGCAGTACTTC. Translation gives CATRLAGGKYEQYF.

This chain connects TRBV20-1 to TRBJ1-2; the D is unclear. CDR3 length: 11 amino acids. CDR1 DFQATT and CDR2 SNEGSKA come from the germline V gene (reference sequence). Here the CDR3 reads CSAFDGNGYTF. CDR3 nucleotides: TGCAGCGCGTTCGACGGTAACGGCTACACCTTC.

This sequence joins TRBV5-1 and TRBJ2-5; the D call may be TRBD1 or TRBD2 (5 bases each). The CDR3 loop spans 15 amino acids. V lost 4 bases and J 5 bases, leaving 18 bases between the germline ends. Germline lookup yields CDR1 SGHRS and CDR2 YFSETQ. The CDR3: CASSPRDPKRETQYF. The CDR3 nucleotides are TGCGCCAGCAGCCCCCGGGACCCCAAACGGGAGACCCAGTACTTC.

The gene calls are TRBV19 and TRBJ2-1, with 16 positions matching TRBD2. The CDR3 covers 17 residues. From germline, CDR1 is LNHDA and CDR2 SQIVND (reference sequence). Germline trimming cut 7 bases from V and 8 bases from J; bases unmatched to any gene: 11. CDR3 coding DNA: TGTGCCAGTACGCAGGGACTAGCGGGAGGGTATTTGTATGAGCAGTTCTTC. It specifies CASTQGLAGGYLYEQFF. Full variable domain (rest looked up from reference TRBV19 and TRBJ2-1): DGGITQSPKYLFRKEGQNVTLSCEQNLNHDAMYWYRQDPGQGLRLIYYSQIVNDFQKGDIAEGYSVSREKKESFPLTVTSAQKNPTAFYLCASTQGLAGGYLYEQFFGPGTRLTVL.

The V and J genes are TRBV4-1 and TRBJ2-5, with no clear D. This CDR3 spans 14 amino acids. Germline CDR1 is MGHRA and CDR2 is YSYEKL. V lost 1 base to trimming and J lost 7 bases, with 13 bases between them. This CDR3 reads CASSQGVVDRTQYF. CDR3 nucleotide sequence: TGCGCCAGCAGCCAAGGGGTAGTAGATCGGACCCAGTACTTC.

The J gene is TRBJ2-3, the V gene TRBV7-3, with 8 bases matching TRBD2. Germline values: CDR1 SGHTA, CDR2 FQGTGA. The J segment lost 9 bases and the V segment lost 1 base, leaving 30 bases of the junction unmatched. The CDR3 consists of 22 residues. DNA for the CDR3: TGTGCCAGCAGCTTAATCCCCCGGGAGGTTCATCAGCGGGGGACACATATAACCACGCAGTATTTT. It codes for CASSLIPREVHQRGTHITTQYF.

The rearrangement joins TRBV10-1 to TRBJ2-1; 15 bases map to TRBD2. Trimming at V came to 2 bases and at J to 2 bases, leaving 16 bases not matched to a gene. This CDR3 region has 22 residues. In germline, CDR1 is WNHNN, CDR2 SYGVQD (reference sequence). The DNA of the CDR3 is TGCGCCAGCAGTGAGCCGAAAAACGGGACTAGCGGGAGGTTAAGGGCCTACAATGAGCAGTTCTTC. Encoded protein: CASSEPKNGTSGRLRAYNEQFF.

This chain uses TRBV6-5 with TRBJ1-1, with D maybe TRBD1 (5 bases). V lost 0 bases to trimming and J lost 3 bases, with 11 bases between them. This CDR3 is built from 15 residues. CDR1 is MNHEY, CDR2 SVGAGI, per germline. The CDR3 is CASSYSSIRDTEAFF. Written as DNA, the CDR3 is TGTGCCAGCAGTTACTCGTCTATCAGGGACACTGAAGCTTTCTTT.

The chain carries TRBV5-1 and TRBJ2-7, with 15 bases identical to TRBD2. The CDR3 is 16 amino acids. The ends lost 4 bases at V and 1 base at J; junction bases unmatched: 3. Germline CDR1 SGHRS, CDR2 YFSETQ. The CDR3 nucleotides are TGCGCCAGCAGCCCCGGACTAGCGGGAGGGTCCTACGAGCAGTACTTC. It specifies CASSPGLAGGSYEQYF.

The V and J genes are TRBV7-3 and TRBJ1-1, with D hard to call. Germline CDR1 and CDR2: SGHTA and FQGTGA. Trimming pared 5 bases from V and 5 bases from J, leaving 12 bases between. There are 13 residues in the CDR3. The CDR3 region is CASSLQEQTEAFF. The CDR3 DNA reads as TGTGCCAGCAGCCTCCAAGAACAGACTGAAGCTTTCTTT.

This chain connects TRBV7-6 to TRBJ1-3; TRBD1 is a possible D gene (5 bases). In germline, CDR1 is SGHVS, CDR2 FNYEAQ. The CDR3 covers 16 residues. V lost 0 bases to trimming and J lost 1 base, with 10 bases between them. This chain's CDR3 is CASSLAGDSSGNTIYF. The CDR3 nucleotides read TGTGCCAGCAGCTTAGCAGGTGACAGTTCTGGAAACACCATATATTTT.

V and J are TRBV4-1 and TRBJ2-7; 9 bases map to TRBD1. The germline CDR1 and CDR2 sequences are MGHRA and YSYEKL. J was trimmed by 4 bases and V by 1 base; bases with no gene match: 11. This CDR3 contains 17 residues. The CDR3 region is CASSQAPSGTGLYEQYF. CDR3 nucleotides: TGCGCCAGCAGCCAAGCCCCCTCCGGGACAGGGCTATACGAGCAGTACTTC.

This clone is a singleton in its sample. The chain is built from TRBV2 and TRBJ2-1; D gene unclear. Germline V CDR1 and CDR2: SNHLY, FYNNEI. V lost 8 bases, J lost 0 bases, and 11 bases lay in between. CDR3 length equals 14 residues. CDR3 loop: CASVPRPSYNEQFF. CDR3 nucleotides: TGTGCCAGCGTCCCGCGGCCCTCCTACAATGAGCAGTTCTTC.

This clone was seen more than once but under ten times. The gene calls are TRBV30 and TRBJ1-2, with no clear D. Germline loops: CDR1 GTSNPN, CDR2 SVGIG (reference sequence). There are 8 residues in the CDR3. V was clipped by 7 bases and J by 4 bases, with 1 base between them. The CDR3 reads CASYGYTF. DNA of the CDR3: TGTGCCTCCTATGGCTACACCTTC.

The DNA of the CDR3 is TGTGCCAGCAGATCCACCTCCTACGAGCAGTACTTC. Residues: CASRSTSYEQYF. V gene TRBV28 combines with J gene TRBJ2-7; no clear D. Germline-derived CDR1 and CDR2 are MDHEN and SYDVKM. Trimming cost V 6 bases and J 0 bases, with 6 bases left between them. The CDR3 loop spans 12 amino acids.

The chain joins TRBV15 to TRBJ1-2; TRBD1 aligns across 9 bases. V dropped 5 bases and J dropped 1; count of bases not matched to a gene: 8. The CDR3 spans 16 residues. Germline V gives CDR1 LNHNV, CDR2 YYDKDF (reference sequence). The CDR3 nucleotides read TGTGCCACCAGCCCACTAGACAGGGGGGATAACTATGGCTACACCTTC. The encoded protein is CATSPLDRGDNYGYTF. Together with reference TRBV15 and TRBJ1-2, the CDR3 gives the full variable domain: DAMVIQNPRYQVTQFGKPVTLSCSQTLNHNVMYWYQQKSSQAPKLLFHYYDKDFNNEADTPDNFQSRRPNTSFCFLDIRSPGLGDTAMYLCATSPLDRGDNYGYTFGSGTRLTVV.

The rearrangement joins TRBV18 to TRBJ2-1, with D perhaps matching TRBD1 (6 bases). V was shortened by 0 bases and J by 8 bases, with 20 bases between the two germline ends. The CDR3 loop spans 17 amino acids. Per germline, CDR1 KGHSH and CDR2 LQKENI. The CDR3 DNA follows: TGTGCCAGCTCACCACCAGGGATGACACAGGGATGGGATGAGCAGTTCTTC. Residues: CASSPPGMTQGWDEQFF.

J is TRBJ2-7 and V is TRBV11-2; the D is unclear. V lost 4 bases, J lost 3 bases, and 19 bases lay in between. Germline loops: CDR1 SGHAT, CDR2 FQNNGV. CDR3 length: 16 amino acids. The CDR3 loop reads CASSSLYNRTFYEQYF. CDR3 nucleotide sequence: TGTGCCAGCAGCTCTCTTTATAATAGGACCTTCTACGAGCAGTACTTC.

This clone was seen a handful of times. V usage is TRBV6-1 and J usage is TRBJ1-1, with TRBD1 matching 9 bases. The CDR3 extends over 15 amino acids. V lost 2 bases and J lost 8; bases outside the gene matches: 9. CDR1 is MNHNS and CDR2 is SASEGT in the germline V gene. Here the CDR3 DNA reads TGTGCCAGCAGTGAAACAGGGACAGGGACAATCGAAGCTTTCTTT. Its protein is CASSETGTGTIEAFF.

The rearrangement links TRBV5-6 to TRBJ2-7; 9 nucleotides agree with TRBD2. Germline assignment: CDR1 SGHDT and CDR2 YYEEEE. The length of the CDR3 is 15 residues. V lost 1 base, J lost 6 bases, and 8 bases stayed unmatched. CDR3 in DNA: TGTGCCAGCAGCTTGTACGGAGCGGGAGGTAGCGAGCAGTACTTC. Protein: CASSLYGAGGSEQYF.

This chain joins TRBV30 and TRBJ1-2, with 9 bases fitting TRBD1. The junction had 11 bases not matched to a gene; V was cut back by 4 bases and J by 5 bases. From germline, CDR1 is GTSNPN and CDR2 SVGIG (reference sequence). This CDR3 contains 15 residues. The chain's CDR3 is CAWTFSGTGRYGYTF. DNA for the CDR3: TGTGCCTGGACCTTCTCCGGGACAGGGAGGTATGGCTACACCTTC. The variable domain in full, with the rest retrieved from reference TRBV30 and TRBJ1-2, is SQTIHQWPATLVQPVGSPLSLECTVEGTSNPNLYWYRQAAGRGLQLLFYSVGIGQISSEVPQNLSASRPQDRQFILSSKKLLLSDSGFYLCAWTFSGTGRYGYTFGSGTRLTVV.

The chain links TRBV5-4 to TRBJ2-7; 8 positions match TRBD2. Unmatched junction bases numbered 9, after V lost 3 bases and J lost 1 base. Germline loops: CDR1 SGHNT, CDR2 YYREEE (reference sequence). The CDR3 has 16 residues. The CDR3 reads CASSSSPGGGSYEQYF. DNA of the CDR3: TGTGCCAGCAGCTCCAGCCCCGGGGGGGGATCCTACGAGCAGTACTTC.

The chain combines TRBV13 with TRBJ2-2; D might be TRBD2 (6 bases). V lost 1 base, J lost 1 base, and 19 bases lay in between. The CDR3 totals 19 residues. In germline, CDR1 is PRHDT, CDR2 FYEKMQ (reference sequence). CDR3 DNA: TGTGCCAGCAGCTTAGCGGTAGCGGAAGCCATGATGAACACCGGGGAGCTGTTTTTT. It specifies CASSLAVAEAMMNTGELFF. The whole variable domain, filled in from reference TRBV13 and TRBJ2-2, reads AAGVIQSPRHLIKEKRETATLKCYPIPRHDTVYWYQQGPGQDPQFLISFYEKMQSDKGSIPDRFSAQQFSDYHSELNMSSLELGDSALYFCASSLAVAEAMMNTGELFFGEGSRLTVL.

The rearrangement joins TRBV5-1 to TRBJ1-2; D possibly corresponds to TRBD1 (6 bases). V shed 0 bases and J shed 4 bases, with 10 bases lying between them. CDR1 is SGHRS, CDR2 YFSETQ, per germline. The CDR3 loop spans 14 amino acids. CDR3 nucleotides: TGCGCCAGCAGCTTGGACGGACAGCCCTATGGCTACACCTTC. Residues: CASSLDGQPYGYTF.

This chain links TRBV10-3 with TRBJ2-5; TRBD2 agrees at 8 bases. J gave up 1 base and V 6 bases, and 4 bases lay outside the gene matches. This CDR3 comprises 14 residues. Germline assignment: CDR1 ENHRY and CDR2 SYGVKD. CDR3 DNA: TGTGCCATCAGCCGCGGGACTAGCCAAGAGACCCAGTACTTC. This translates into CAISRGTSQETQYF.

This chain connects TRBV5-8 to TRBJ2-5, with TRBD2 identical over 9 bases. There are 18 residues in the CDR3. Per germline, CDR1 SGHTS and CDR2 YDEGEE. Unmatched junction bases numbered 16, after V lost 4 bases and J lost 3 bases. The CDR3 bases are TGTGCCAGCAGCCCCGGGACTAGCCCGGGAGTGGGGAAAGAGACCCAGTACTTC. Encoded protein: CASSPGTSPGVGKETQYF.

The V call is TRBV2, the J call TRBJ1-1, with TRBD1 identical over 8 bases. The V gene's germline CDR1 is SNHLY and CDR2 FYNNEI. V lost 5 bases, J lost 4 bases, and 6 bases stayed unmatched. The CDR3 spans 14 residues. CDR3 coding DNA: TGTGCCAGCAGTTTCACAGGGGGGGGCACTGAAGCTTTCTTT. It encodes CASSFTGGGTEAFF.

J is TRBJ2-7 and V is TRBV6-1; no definite D call. V lost 5 bases to trimming and J lost 0 bases, with 11 bases between them. Germline loops: CDR1 MNHNS, CDR2 SASEGT. This CDR3 has 14 amino acids. This CDR3 is CASSTPESSYEQYF. CDR3 bases: TGTGCCAGCAGTACCCCCGAGAGCTCCTACGAGCAGTACTTC.

J is TRBJ1-2 and V is TRBV6-1, with D tentatively TRBD1 (5 bases). The CDR3 covers 9 residues. Germline values: CDR1 MNHNS, CDR2 SASEGT. CDR3 loop: CGAGSGYTF. The DNA for the CDR3 is TGTGGGGCAGGGAGTGGCTACACCTTC.

This rearrangement joins TRBV19 to TRBJ1-1; maybe TRBD1 (6 bases). V lost 2 bases, J lost 1 base, and 8 bases lay in between. The germline gives CDR1 LNHDA, CDR2 SQIVND (reference sequence). The length of the CDR3 is 14 residues. CDR3 coding DNA: TGTGCCAGTAGTATAAAAGGGGGGAACACTGAAGCTTTCTTT. Its protein product is CASSIKGGNTEAFF.